Listed here are 4 T cell receptor beta chains from one sample, sequenced in a study of T cells in Graves' hyperthyroidism and ophthalmopathy (dated by TCRdb to about 2019). The method was multiplex PCR. The sample was run on an Illumina HiSeq 2000. Amplification of TCR beta CDR3 regions was carried out from RNA transcripts. The TCR CDR3 was subjected to a first round of RT-PCR using the HTBI primer set and the Qiagen OneStep RT-PCR kit. The raw public reads went through TCRdb reprocessing: fastp at Q25, MiXCR clone calling, in-frame beta chains kept. A single entry per CDR3 protein holds the most common genes and DNA from its merged rows. Recorded for this sample are around 450,000 distinct CDR3 sequences; about 13% of them occurred a single time. The ten top clones hold approximately 5.3% of the sample. Specimen: blood. Receptors originate from a woman aged 18-30 years with Graves' hyperthyroidism.

This clonotype was recorded at least ten times. The chain recombines TRBV18 with TRBJ1-1; D not certain. Germline CDR1 is KGHSH and CDR2 is LQKENI. The CDR3 spans 13 residues. Trimming took 6 bases from V and 2 from J, leaving 10 bases between them. CDR3 coding DNA: TGTGCCAGCTCTCGTAACACTAACACTGAAGCTTTCTTT. Protein sequence: CASSRNTNTEAFF.

Ten or more counts support this clonotype. CDR3 nucleotide sequence: TGCAGTGCTAGACGGGCGCGGGGGACTAGCGATGGCGAGCAGTACTTC. Its protein is CSARRARGTSDGEQYF. The chain combines TRBV20-1 with TRBJ2-7, with 10 bases identical to TRBD2. The CDR3 is 16 residues long. Germline V gives CDR1 DFQATT, CDR2 SNEGSKA (reference sequence). After removal of 2 bases from V and 6 bases from J, the junction contained 13 bases not matched to a gene.

This clonotype was counted many times. This sequence joins TRBV3-1 and TRBJ2-2; D not certain. The CDR3 runs 11 residues. Germline assignment: CDR1 LGHDT and CDR2 YNNKEL (reference sequence). Trimming took 3 bases from V and 10 from J, leaving 6 bases between them. The CDR3 here is CASSHVKELFF. The CDR3 DNA reads TGTGCCAGCAGCCACGTCAAGGAGCTGTTTTTT.

This clonotype was seen a handful of times. V and J are TRBV4-3 and TRBJ1-5; tentative D call: TRBD1 (5 bases). Trimming removed 0 bases at V and 3 bases at J, with 15 bases between. The CDR3 sequence is 17 residues long. The germline V gene has CDR1 LGHNA and CDR2 YSLEER. The CDR3 region is CASSQEWGRRVNQPQHF. CDR3 nucleotide sequence: TGCGCCAGCAGCCAAGAATGGGGGAGGAGGGTCAATCAGCCCCAGCATTTT.